The 9 T cell receptor beta chains reported below all come from one sample, sequenced in a study of CD4 T cells in relation to SARS-CoV-2 and coronaviruses. Unexposed donor CD4+ T cells date from about 2011-2019, before the COVID-19 pandemic. After roughly 9 days of culture, CD4+ T cells were isolated. The antigens of these receptors remain unknown. TCRdb's table, derived via immunoSEQ multiplex PCR, lists solely in-frame clones and lacks some. The sample records about 16,000 clones, around 73% being singletons. Material for sequencing was CD4+ T cells from PBMCs, cultured in vitro. The receptor set was obtained from a human donor in good health.

This clone appeared once. As DNA, the CDR3 is TGCGCCAGCTTTGGAGCACTAGCGGGAGGGCCAAGGTACAATGAGCAGTTCTTC. It encodes CASFGALAGGPRYNEQFF. This chain connects TRBV5-1 to TRBJ2-1; TRBD2 aligns across 13 bases. This CDR3 comprises 18 residues. V shed 7 bases, J shed 4 bases, and the junction held 14 bases outside the gene matches. Germline CDR1 and CDR2: SGHRS and YFSETQ. The full variable domain, its missing parts supplied by reference TRBV5-1 and TRBJ2-1, is KAGVTQTPRYLIKTRGQQVTLSCSPISGHRSVSWYQQTPGQGLQFLFEYFSETQRNKGNFPGRFSGRQFSNSRSEMNVSTLELGDSALYLCASFGALAGGPRYNEQFFGPGTRLTVL.

The gene calls are TRBV24-1 and TRBJ2-7, with D perhaps TRBD1 (6 bases). The V gene lost 4 bases and the J gene lost 1 base, with 10 bases spanning the gap. Germline V gene data show CDR1 as KGHDR and CDR2 as SFDVKD. The CDR3 sequence is 14 residues long. This CDR3 is CATSETGKSYEQYF. The CDR3 region has the DNA TGTGCCACCAGTGAAACAGGGAAGTCCTACGAGCAGTACTTC.

The V call is TRBV4-1, the J call TRBJ1-3; D remains ambiguous. The V and J ends lost 4 bases and 3 bases respectively, with 7 bases between them. The CDR3 spans 13 residues. Germline values: CDR1 MGHRA, CDR2 YSYEKL. CDR3 sequence: CASSLADGNTIYF. As DNA, the CDR3 is TGCGCCAGCAGCCTGGCGGATGGAAACACCATATATTTT.

CDR3 in DNA: TGTGCCAGTAGTATCATGGACTTGGGGAGTGGAAACACCATATATTTT. This translates into CASSIMDLGSGNTIYF. This rearrangement joins TRBV19 to TRBJ1-3; D uncertain. The V end lost 3 bases, the J end lost 3 bases, and 15 bases lay between the germline ends. CDR3 length: 16 amino acids. Germline loops: CDR1 LNHDA, CDR2 SQIVND (reference sequence).

The V and J genes are TRBV6-1 and TRBJ2-1; 12 bases agree with TRBD2. The CDR3 runs 16 residues. The V gene end was trimmed by 0 bases and the J gene end by 7 bases; junction bases not matched to a gene: 4. Germline V CDR1 and CDR2: MNHNS, SASEGT. CDR3 sequence (DNA): TGTGCCAGCAGTGAAGCGCGGACTAGCGGGAAAAATGAGCAGTTCTTC. It is translated as CASSEARTSGKNEQFF.

This clone was detected only once. The chain recombines TRBV10-3 with TRBJ2-2, with 13 bases lining up with TRBD2. The CDR3 sequence is 18 residues long. J lost 3 bases, V lost 6 bases, and 10 bases had no gene match. Germline loops: CDR1 ENHRY, CDR2 SYGVKD. The CDR3 region has the DNA TGTGCCATCAGGGACTGGGGACTAGCGGGAAGGGACACCGGGGAGCTGTTTTTT. Its protein is CAIRDWGLAGRDTGELFF.

The chain joins TRBV27 to TRBJ2-7; TRBD2 is a possible D gene (6 bases). There are 14 residues in the CDR3. CDR1 is MNHEY, CDR2 SMNVEV, per germline (reference sequence). The germline V and J ends were trimmed by 7 bases and 0 bases, with 13 bases remaining between them. CDR3 sequence: CASKLAEASYEQYF. The CDR3 DNA sequence: TGTGCCAGCAAACTAGCAGAAGCCTCCTACGAGCAGTACTTC.

The chain combines TRBV4-2 with TRBJ1-4; 7 bases are shared with TRBD1. This CDR3 comprises 15 residues. The V gene's germline CDR1 is LGHNA and CDR2 YNFKEQ. Trimming at V came to 2 bases and at J to 8 bases, leaving 8 bases not matched to a gene. The CDR3 spells CASSQSRDSLEKLFF. CDR3 DNA: TGTGCCAGCAGCCAATCAAGGGACAGTCTAGAAAAACTGTTTTTT.

The chain recombines TRBV3-1 (or the pseudogene TRBV3-2) with TRBJ2-1; 7 positions agree with TRBD2. Germline V lookup: CDR1 LGHDT, CDR2 YNNKEL (reference sequence). V was pared by 4 bases and J by 2 bases, with 11 bases of the junction left unmatched. The CDR3 is made up of 17 amino acids. CDR3 amino acids: CASSPIYASGAYNEQFF. The CDR3 DNA sequence: TGTGCCAGCAGCCCGATTTATGCTAGCGGTGCCTACAATGAGCAGTTCTTC.